This T cell receptor beta chain emerged from a study of T cells in Graves' hyperthyroidism and ophthalmopathy. RNA transcripts gave rise to amplified TCR beta CDR3 regions. HTBI primers were used for first-round RT-PCR of the TCR CDR3. TCRdb reprocessed the multiplex PCR reads with MiXCR, giving one entry per CDR3 protein. The sample carries approximately 560,000 distinct CDR3 sequences, 15% to 19% recorded once. Uncontrolled infection, other autoimmune disease, pregnancy or lactation barred patients from enrollment. The material sequenced was blood. The sequence came from a woman in her twenties or thirties with Graves' hyperthyroidism.

CDR3: CAITAGGPTDTQYF. In DNA form, the CDR3 reads TGTGCCATCACGGCGGGGGGCCCCACAGATACGCAGTATTTT. The chain recombines TRBV10-3 with TRBJ2-3; 8 nucleotides match TRBD2. V gave up 7 bases and J gave up 2 bases; unmatched junction bases: 5. CDR1 and CDR2 from the germline V gene are ENHRY and SYGVKD. This CDR3 is built from 14 residues.